This paragraph covers one TCR beta chain sequence. Its antigen specificity is not known. No base-level quality is on record; no much larger clone is a single base apart. The germline V gene (reference sequence) provides CDR1 MNHEY and CDR2 SMNVEV. From cysteine to phenylalanine, the CDR3 is 16 amino acids long. Only CDR3 DNA is held: 48 bases, read in frame from base 1. V is pruned by 5 bases and J by 6 bases, leaving 13 bases of the junction without a gene match. In the prospective study, participants were about 18 to 89 years old, resided in about 25 geographic areas of the United States, and were enrolled through a virtual design. Cohort assignment in the prospective study relied on participant-reported clinical history from a screening survey and a study questionnaire. Recovered participants in ImmuneRACE Cohort 3 were defined by two consecutive negative NP/OP PCR tests, clearance by a healthcare professional, or resolution of symptoms. In the prospective study, mobile phlebotomists collected whole blood, serum and a nasopharyngeal or oropharyngeal swab from each participant. Over a roughly two-month period, participants in the prospective study had the option of providing additional blood draws and questionnaires. Before DNA extraction, prospective study blood samples were shipped either frozen or at room temperature.

The entry originates in a study of blood T cell repertoires in COVID-19 (TCRdb year 2020). Some background on the complete study: Samples covering the acute and convalescent phases of COVID-19 were provided by collaborators in the United States, Italy and Spain. The material from the prospective study consisted of cDNA or gDNA derived from T cells, B-cell-depleted T cells, or PBMCs. Subjects who had been exposed to COVID-19, were actively infected with it, or had recovered from it provided the deeply sampled blood TCRbeta repertoires that made up the dataset. The repertoires were released in a freely available public database intended as a resource for research on the immune response to SARS-CoV-2. The samples were drawn from the first 160 participants of the ongoing ImmuneRACE study and from over 950 subjects provided by 6 global collaborators. Nearly every sample came with metadata listing a de-identified subject ID, COVID-19 status, age in years and sex. Where available, HLA class I and class II types were obtained from metadata supplied by the sample provider rather than from assay-based typing.

Results and caveats for the whole study, not just this receptor: The amount of clinical and demographic metadata varied by source and participant and was provided uncurated.

TCRbeta CDR3 regions were amplified from genomic DNA using the immunoSEQ Assay, a bias-controlled multiplex PCR. Under the source paper's analysis protocol: Nucleated cell counts per sample were estimated from amplification of reference gene primers within the assay. To quantify the absolute abundance of each unique TCRbeta CDR3 rearrangement, sequence reads were collapsed and filtered. For each sample, productive Simpson clonality was calculated as the square root of Simpson's diversity index over productive rearrangements. TCRdb carries this immuneACCESS record with in-frame sequences only. Its versions omit some clonotypes, under half of them owing to an unresolved V gene in the studies checked, with the rest unexplained. V and J calls and clone size are those listed in that table; D and trimming were worked out from the DNA. Across this sample there are 250,000 to 350,000 clones, with nearly 90% seen only once. The ten largest clones take up approximately 5% of the sample.

The chain employs TRBV27 and TRBJ1-1; the central 9 bases match TRBD1. The sequenced sample was PBMCs or T cells enriched from blood (not recorded which). The receptor's source is a woman in her 30s who had recovered from COVID-19. The CDR3 in this case is CASSKYRGRGIAEAFF. The nucleotide sequence reads TGTGCCAGCAGTAAGTACAGGGGGCGAGGGATCGCTGAAGCTTTCTTT.